The 2 T cell receptor beta chains below were found in one sample sequenced in a study of T cells after yellow fever vaccination (dated by TCRdb to the late 2010s). Libraries were constructed by 5' RACE. Sequencing was carried out with an Illumina HiSeq 2500. The raw public data were reprocessed by TCRdb itself: fastp quality trimming at Q25, MiXCR clonotype calling, in-frame beta chains only. CDR3 protein sequences are deduplicated, and each keeps its most common genes and DNA. The sample table records approximately 300,000 distinct CDR3 sequences; about 6.9% of these occur just once. The leading ten clones occupy roughly a sixth of the sample. This sample's treatment or condition label indicates: live attenuated yellow fever vaccine strain. This sample comprised PBMCs, obtained approximately 40 days after the first yellow fever vaccination. These TCRs come from a young man who received the YFV17D yellow fever vaccine.

This clonotype was counted ten times or more. This chain joins TRBV27 and TRBJ1-2; D unresolved. V shed 1 base and J shed 0 bases, with 9 bases lying between them. CDR1 is MNHEY, CDR2 SMNVEV, per germline (reference sequence). The CDR3 runs to 15 residues. Here the CDR3 DNA reads TGTGCCAGCAGTTTATTCCCGAGTGCTAACTATGGCTACACCTTC. It codes for CASSLFPSANYGYTF.

This chain uses TRBV11-1 with TRBJ2-2; 9 positions match TRBD1. Germline V gene data show CDR1 as SGHAT and CDR2 as FQDESV (reference sequence). The trim removed 4 bases at V and 7 bases at J, leaving 7 bases unmatched. The CDR3 totals 15 residues. The CDR3 protein is CASSSYRGRNGELFF. CDR3 coding DNA: TGTGCCAGCAGCTCATACAGGGGGCGTAACGGGGAGCTGTTTTTT.